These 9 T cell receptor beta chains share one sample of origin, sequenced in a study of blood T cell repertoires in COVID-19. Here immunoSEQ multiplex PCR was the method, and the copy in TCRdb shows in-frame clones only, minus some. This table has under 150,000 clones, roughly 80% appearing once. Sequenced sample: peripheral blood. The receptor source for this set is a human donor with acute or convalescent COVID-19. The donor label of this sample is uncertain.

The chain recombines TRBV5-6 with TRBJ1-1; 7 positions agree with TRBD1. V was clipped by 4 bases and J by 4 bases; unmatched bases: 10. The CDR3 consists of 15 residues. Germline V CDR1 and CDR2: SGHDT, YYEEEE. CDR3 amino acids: CASSARQGWITEAFF. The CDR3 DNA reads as TGTGCCAGCAGCGCTAGACAGGGATGGATCACTGAAGCTTTCTTT.

The CDR3 loop reads CATSGETGASLYGYTF. Here the CDR3 DNA reads TGTGCCACCAGCGGTGAGACAGGAGCTAGCCTCTATGGCTACACCTTC. The chain joins TRBV15 to TRBJ1-2, with D perhaps TRBD1 (6 bases). The CDR3 extends over 16 amino acids. With 5 bases removed from V and 4 bases from J, the gap between germline ends came to 20 bases. The germline V gene has CDR1 LNHNV and CDR2 YYDKDF (reference sequence).

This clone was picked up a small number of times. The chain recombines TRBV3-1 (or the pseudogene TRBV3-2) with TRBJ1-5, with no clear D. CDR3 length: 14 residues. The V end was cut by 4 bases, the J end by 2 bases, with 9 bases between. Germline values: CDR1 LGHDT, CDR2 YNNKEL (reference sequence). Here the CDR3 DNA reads TGTGCCAGCAGCCTGAGGTCGGGCAATCAGCCCCAGCATTTT. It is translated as CASSLRSGNQPQHF.

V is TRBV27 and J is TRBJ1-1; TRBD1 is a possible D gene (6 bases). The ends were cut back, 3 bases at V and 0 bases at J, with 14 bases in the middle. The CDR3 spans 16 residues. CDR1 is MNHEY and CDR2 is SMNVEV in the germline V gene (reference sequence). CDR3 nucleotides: TGTGCCAGCAGTTTGCATTACGACAGGCTGAACACTGAAGCTTTCTTT. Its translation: CASSLHYDRLNTEAFF.

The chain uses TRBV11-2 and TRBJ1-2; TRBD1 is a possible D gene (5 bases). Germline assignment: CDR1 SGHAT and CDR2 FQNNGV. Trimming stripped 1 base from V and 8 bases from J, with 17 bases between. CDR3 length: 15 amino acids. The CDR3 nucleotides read TGTGCCAGCAGCTTAGGGGCGGGGGGAAAGTTGGGCTACACCTTC. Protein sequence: CASSLGAGGKLGYTF.

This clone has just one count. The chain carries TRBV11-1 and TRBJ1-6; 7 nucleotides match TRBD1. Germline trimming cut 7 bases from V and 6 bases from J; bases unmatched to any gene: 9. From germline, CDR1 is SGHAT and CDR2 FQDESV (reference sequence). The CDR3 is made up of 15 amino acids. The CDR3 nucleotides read TGTGCCAGCAAGCAGGGGGACCTTCTTAATTCACCCCTCCACTTT. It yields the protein CASKQGDLLNSPLHF.

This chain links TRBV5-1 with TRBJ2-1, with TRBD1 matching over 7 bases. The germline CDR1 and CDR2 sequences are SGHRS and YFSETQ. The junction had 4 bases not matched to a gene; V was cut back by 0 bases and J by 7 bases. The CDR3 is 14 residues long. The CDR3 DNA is TGCGCCAGCAGCTTGGTGGTCAGGGGGAATGAGCAGTTCTTC. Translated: CASSLVVRGNEQFF.

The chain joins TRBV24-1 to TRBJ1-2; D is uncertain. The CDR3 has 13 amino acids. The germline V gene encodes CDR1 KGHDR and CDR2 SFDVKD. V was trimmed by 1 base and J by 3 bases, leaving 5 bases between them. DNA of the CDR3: TGTGCCACCAGTGATTTTCCAGACTATGGCTACACCTTC. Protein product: CATSDFPDYGYTF.

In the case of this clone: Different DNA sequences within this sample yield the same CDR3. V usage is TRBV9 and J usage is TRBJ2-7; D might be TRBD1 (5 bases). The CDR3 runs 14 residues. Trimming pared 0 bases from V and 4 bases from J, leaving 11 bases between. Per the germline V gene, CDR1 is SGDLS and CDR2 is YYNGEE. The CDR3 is CASSVAAGSYEQYF. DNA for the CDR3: TGTGCCAGCAGCGTAGCGGCAGGGTCTTACGAGCAGTACTTC.